A single sample gave rise to the 26 T cell receptor beta chains below, sequenced in a study of T cells after yellow fever vaccination. TCRdb analysed the 5' RACE reads with MiXCR anew, one entry per CDR3 protein. Here the sample spans about 340,000 distinct CDR3 sequences, under 15% being singletons. The sequencing here drew on CD4+ T cells sorted from PBMCs, taken 15 days after the yellow fever booster vaccination. Receptor source: a man aged 18 to 35 who received the YFV17D yellow fever vaccine.

The chain recombines TRBV18 with TRBJ1-4; no definite D call. Germline V CDR1 and CDR2: KGHSH, LQKENI. This CDR3 has 14 amino acids. V was clipped by 6 bases and J by 0 bases, with 8 bases between them. As DNA, the CDR3 is TGTGCCAGCTCGCGAAGTTCAACTAATGAAAAACTGTTTTTT. Residues: CASSRSSTNEKLFF.

This clonotype showed up just a few times. J is TRBJ1-4 and V is TRBV6-6; TRBD1 agrees at 7 bases. With 7 bases clipped from V and 8 bases from J, the junction kept 19 bases outside the gene matches. The CDR3 loop spans 17 amino acids. Germline CDR1 is MNHNY and CDR2 is SVGAGI (reference sequence). Here the CDR3 reads CASTSLPRQGRDEKLFF. The CDR3 DNA is TGTGCCAGCACAAGCCTACCGCGACAGGGTCGAGACGAAAAACTGTTTTTT.

The V gene is TRBV12-3 or TRBV12-4, the J gene TRBJ2-2; D is ambiguous. CDR3 size: 11 residues. The V gene lost 7 bases and the J gene lost 7 bases, with 7 bases spanning the gap. The CDR3 protein is CASTQVGELFF. DNA of the CDR3: TGTGCCAGCACCCAGGTCGGGGAGCTGTTTTTT.

This clonotype was observed at least ten times. The chain links TRBV9 to TRBJ2-7; 8 bases agree with TRBD1. This CDR3 spans 15 amino acids. Germline-derived CDR1 and CDR2 are SGDLS and YYNGEE. V lost 1 base to trimming and J lost 0 bases; unmatched junction nucleotides: 3. The CDR3 loop is CASSVSGGSSYEQYF. In nucleotides, the CDR3 is TGTGCCAGCAGCGTATCAGGGGGCAGCTCCTACGAGCAGTACTTC.

This chain joins TRBV21-1 and TRBJ2-7; the DNA was not compared with TRBD1, the D call given in the table. TRBV21-1 is reported as a pseudogene. This CDR3 has 16 residues. For the CDR3, the DNA is TGTGCCAGCAGCAAAGTTCCAGGGGGAAACCCCTACGAGCAGTACGTC. Protein product: CASSKVPGGNPYEQYV.

This clonotype was recorded at least ten times. This chain links TRBV7-9 with TRBJ2-7, with D perhaps TRBD1 (7 bases). Germline lookup yields CDR1 SEHNR and CDR2 FQNEAQ (reference sequence). This CDR3 region has 13 residues. Trimming pared 4 bases from V and 6 bases from J, leaving 13 bases between. CDR3 bases: TGTGCCAGCAGCTCCGACCAGGGGGGCGAGCAGTACGTC. It translates to CASSSDQGGEQYV.

This clonotype was counted between two and nine times. The rearrangement links TRBV20-1 to TRBJ2-5; 9 bases map to TRBD2. The V and J ends lost 0 bases and 4 bases, in that order; junction bases with no gene match: 12. The CDR3 is 17 residues long. Germline CDR1 DFQATT, CDR2 SNEGSKA (reference sequence). CDR3 loop: CSARERPAGGIGETQYF. As DNA, the CDR3 is TGCAGTGCTAGAGAACGGCCAGCGGGGGGTATCGGAGAGACCCAGTACTTC.

This chain links TRBV4-3 with TRBJ2-2; the D call may be TRBD1 or TRBD2 (6 bases each). V lost 4 bases to trimming and J lost 7 bases, with 10 bases between them. The CDR3 has 13 residues. Germline values: CDR1 LGHNA, CDR2 YSLEER. CDR3 nucleotide sequence: TGCGCCAGCAGCCGGGGGGCCGACGGGGAGCTGTTTTTT. Amino acid sequence: CASSRGADGELFF.

The sample holds a few counts of this clonotype. The chain carries TRBV2 and TRBJ1-3, with a tentative D call TRBD1 (6 bases). Germline CDR1 reads SNHLY; CDR2 reads FYNNEI. V was clipped by 7 bases and J by 0 bases, with 10 bases between them. This CDR3 has 14 amino acids. DNA for the CDR3: TGTGCCAGCATTGGGGGCCACTCTGGAAACACCATATATTTT. This sequence encodes CASIGGHSGNTIYF.

This clonotype was seen only a few times. The CDR3 region is CASSQDQAGAANTGELFF. CDR3 DNA sequence: TGCGCCAGCAGCCAAGATCAAGCGGGGGCGGCGAACACCGGGGAGCTGTTTTTT. V usage is TRBV4-3 and J usage is TRBJ2-2; 8 bases are a match to TRBD2. The CDR3 spans 18 residues. Per the germline V gene, CDR1 is LGHNA and CDR2 is YSLEER. The V segment lost 0 bases and the J segment 0 bases; nucleotides outside the gene matches: 6.

This clonotype was counted between two and nine times. The chain's CDR3 is CAWSPGANYGYTF. The CDR3 nucleotides are TGTGCCTGGAGCCCGGGGGCTAACTATGGCTACACCTTC. The chain is built from TRBV30 and TRBJ1-2; D is possibly TRBD1 (5 bases). With 3 bases removed from V and 0 bases from J, the gap between germline ends came to 8 bases. The CDR3 is made up of 13 amino acids. Germline V gives CDR1 GTSNPN, CDR2 SVGIG (reference sequence).

This clonotype was detected only a few times. This sequence joins TRBV4-1 and TRBJ1-5, with a possible D match to TRBD1 (5 bases). The CDR3 is 14 residues long. Germline V gene data show CDR1 as MGHRA and CDR2 as YSYEKL. Trimming removed 6 bases at V and 4 bases at J, with 13 bases between. The CDR3 DNA reads as TGCGCCAGCAGACCGGCAGGGAGTAATCAGCCCCAGCATTTT. As protein: CASRPAGSNQPQHF.

The chain combines TRBV9 with TRBJ1-2; the D gene is possibly TRBD1 (6 bases). V was cut by 3 bases and J by 4 bases, with 13 bases left in between. CDR3 length equals 14 residues. Germline CDR1 and CDR2: SGDLS and YYNGEE. In DNA form, the CDR3 reads TGTGCCAGCAGCGCGACCGGACAGACCTATGGCTACACCTTC. Amino acid sequence: CASSATGQTYGYTF.

The genes are TRBV10-3 and TRBJ2-7; possible D gene TRBD1, 6 bases. The CDR3 totals 13 residues. The V gene's germline CDR1 is ENHRY and CDR2 SYGVKD. Deletions cut 6 bases from V and 4 bases from J, with 13 bases between. DNA for the CDR3: TGTGCCATCAGAACAGGGCCGGGTTACGAGCAGTACTTC. This codes for CAIRTGPGYEQYF.

This clonotype was observed a few times. This chain links TRBV4-3 with TRBJ1-5; the D is unclear. V lost 0 bases, J lost 1 base, and 13 bases lay in between. The CDR3 has 17 residues. Germline V lookup: CDR1 LGHNA, CDR2 YSLEER. The CDR3 nucleotides are TGCGCCAGCAGCCAAGATCGCCCCGGACGGAGCAATCAGCCCCAGCATTTT. This encodes CASSQDRPGRSNQPQHF.

The chain couples TRBV14 to TRBJ2-1, with 13 bases identical to TRBD2. This CDR3 comprises 17 residues. Germline CDR1 and CDR2: SGHDN and FVKESK. Trimming cost V 4 bases and J 4 bases; bases outside gene matches: 7. This CDR3 reads CASSRRLAGGTYNEQFF. The CDR3 nucleotides are TGTGCCAGCAGCCGAAGACTAGCGGGGGGTACTTACAATGAGCAGTTCTTC.

This clonotype was observed a few times. This chain joins TRBV13 and TRBJ2-7; D not certain. Deletions cut 1 base from V and 0 bases from J, with 10 bases between. Germline CDR1 PRHDT, CDR2 FYEKMQ (reference sequence). The CDR3 length is 15 residues. CDR3 loop: CASSLAVSFSYEQYF. The CDR3 DNA follows: TGTGCCAGCAGCTTAGCGGTGAGTTTCTCCTACGAGCAGTACTTC.

In its sample, this clonotype was seen a few times. This chain links TRBV7-8 with TRBJ2-5, with D tentatively TRBD2 (6 bases). CDR1 and CDR2 (germline): SGHVS, FQNEAQ. The CDR3 sequence is 16 residues long. V was trimmed by 1 base and J by 5 bases, leaving 17 bases between them. The DNA of the CDR3 is TGTGCCAGCAGCTTAGGGCGGGACCCCCGTTGGGAGACCCAGTACTTC. Amino acid sequence: CASSLGRDPRWETQYF.

This clonotype occurred many times. V and J are TRBV5-1 and TRBJ2-1; 8 nucleotides line up with TRBD2. Looked up from germline, CDR1 is SGHRS and CDR2 is YFSETQ. Unmatched junction bases numbered 4, after V lost 4 bases and J lost 4 bases. The CDR3 totals 14 residues. The CDR3 region is CASSPGGGYNEQFF. The CDR3 DNA is TGCGCCAGCAGCCCCGGGGGGGGTTACAATGAGCAGTTCTTC.

This sequence joins TRBV6-2 or TRBV6-3 and TRBJ2-1, with D possibly TRBD1 on 5 matching bases. The length of the CDR3 is 16 residues. V was cut by 5 bases and J by 0 bases, with 14 bases left in between. Germline CDR1 and CDR2: MNHEY and SVGEGT. The CDR3 is CASSRERGSSYNEQFF. Written as DNA, the CDR3 is TGTGCCAGCAGTAGGGAAAGGGGAAGCTCCTACAATGAGCAGTTCTTC.

There are a few counts of this clonotype. This rearrangement joins TRBV28 to TRBJ2-7; D possibly matches TRBD1 or TRBD2 (5 bases each). V was clipped by 3 bases and J by 6 bases, with 15 bases between them. The CDR3 runs to 14 residues. Germline-derived CDR1 and CDR2 are MDHEN and SYDVKM. For the CDR3, the DNA is TGTGCCAGCAGTTTCCGCCCTGGGGGTGCCGAGCAGTACTTC. Translated, it gives CASSFRPGGAEQYF.

In this sample, this clonotype turned up a few times. The V call is TRBV10-3, the J call TRBJ1-2; weak D call: TRBD1 (5 bases). Germline CDR1 is ENHRY and CDR2 is SYGVKD. Trimming took off 9 bases at V and 4 bases at J, with 18 bases between the two ends. CDR3 length: 14 amino acids. CDR3 in DNA: TGTGCCATTCCTCGTGAGGGGTCGTCCTATGGCTACACCTTC. Translating it yields CAIPREGSSYGYTF.

This clonotype was observed a few times. The gene calls are TRBV5-1 and TRBJ2-2; D possibly corresponds to TRBD2 (6 bases). Trimming stripped 4 bases from V and 2 bases from J, with 12 bases between. Germline values: CDR1 SGHRS, CDR2 YFSETQ. CDR3 length equals 15 residues. The CDR3, as DNA: TGCGCCAGCAGCGCCGGGACTTTAAACACCGGGGAGCTGTTTTTT. It encodes CASSAGTLNTGELFF.

This clonotype has just a few counts. This chain joins TRBV7-2 and TRBJ2-3; the match to TRBD1 covers 7 bases. V trimming: 1 base; J trimming: 6 bases; junction bases outside the gene matches: 10. In germline, CDR1 is SGHTA, CDR2 FQGNSA. The CDR3 is made up of 16 amino acids. CDR3 protein: CASSLGGRGFRDTQYF. The CDR3, as DNA: TGTGCCAGCAGCTTAGGTGGCAGGGGGTTCCGGGATACGCAGTATTTT.

This clonotype was recorded a few times. Relative to the germline gene, one junction end is altered; a read error may explain this. The gene calls are TRBV25-1 and TRBJ2-2, with TRBD2 identical over 7 bases. CDR3 length: 14 residues. CDR1 and CDR2 (germline): MGHDK, SYGVNS. CDR3 bases: TGTGCCAGCAGGAGAGCGGGGAACACCTGGGAGCTGTTTTTT. This gives the protein CASRRAGNTWELFF.

This sequence joins TRBV18 and TRBJ1-2, with 8 bases identical to TRBD1. In germline, CDR1 is KGHSH, CDR2 LQKENI. V gave up 6 bases and J gave up 2 bases; unmatched junction bases: 11. This CDR3 has 16 amino acids. The DNA for the CDR3 is TGTGCCAGCTCCCTCGTCCGGGACAGGAGAAACTATGGCTACACCTTC. It codes for CASSLVRDRRNYGYTF.